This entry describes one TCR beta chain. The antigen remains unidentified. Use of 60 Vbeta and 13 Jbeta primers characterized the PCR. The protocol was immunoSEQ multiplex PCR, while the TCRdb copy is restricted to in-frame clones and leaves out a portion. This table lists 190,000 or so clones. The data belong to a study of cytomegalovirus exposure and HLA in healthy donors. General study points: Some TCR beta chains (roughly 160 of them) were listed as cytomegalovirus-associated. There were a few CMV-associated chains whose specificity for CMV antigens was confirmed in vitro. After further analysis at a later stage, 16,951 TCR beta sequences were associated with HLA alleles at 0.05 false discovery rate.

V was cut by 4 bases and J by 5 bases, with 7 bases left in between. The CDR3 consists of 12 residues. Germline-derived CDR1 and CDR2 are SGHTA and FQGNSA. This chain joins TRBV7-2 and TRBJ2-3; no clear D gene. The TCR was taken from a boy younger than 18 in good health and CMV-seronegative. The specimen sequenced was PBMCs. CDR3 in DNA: TGTGCCAGCAGCTCTACCGGAGATACGCAGTATTTT. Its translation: CASSSTGDTQYF.